The following is a T cell receptor (beta chain) sequence with its context. TCRdb keeps only in-frame clones here, not all; method: immunoSEQ multiplex PCR. The sample gives around 100,000 clones, roughly 82% of which show up once; 4.5% to 5.5% is in the top ten. This entry is derived from a study of blood T cell repertoires in COVID-19. V trimming: 4 bases; J trimming: 4 bases; junction bases outside the gene matches: 5. The CDR3 length is 15 residues. CDR1 is LGHDT and CDR2 is YNNKEL in the germline V gene (reference sequence). The sequenced sample consisted of peripheral blood. This clonotype originated in a man between 60 and 70 years old with acute or convalescent COVID-19. The rearrangement uses TRBV3-1 (or the pseudogene TRBV3-2) and TRBJ2-5, with 11 bases that match TRBD2. The CDR3 here is CASSLTSGSGETQYF. Here the CDR3 DNA reads TGTGCCAGCAGCCTTACTAGCGGGAGTGGAGAGACCCAGTACTTC.